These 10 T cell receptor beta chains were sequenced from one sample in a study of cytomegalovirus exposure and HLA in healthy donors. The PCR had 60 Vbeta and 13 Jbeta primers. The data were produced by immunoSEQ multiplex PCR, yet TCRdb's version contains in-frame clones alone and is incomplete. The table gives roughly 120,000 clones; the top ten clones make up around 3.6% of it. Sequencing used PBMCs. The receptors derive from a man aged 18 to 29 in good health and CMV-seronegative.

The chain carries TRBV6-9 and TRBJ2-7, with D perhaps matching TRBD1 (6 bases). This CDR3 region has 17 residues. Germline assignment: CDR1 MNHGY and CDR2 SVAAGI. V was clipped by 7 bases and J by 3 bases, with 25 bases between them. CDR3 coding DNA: TGTGCCAGCAACAAAAACCCGGGACACCGGTTTTTCTACGAGCAGTACTTC. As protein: CASNKNPGHRFFYEQYF.

CDR3 sequence (DNA): TGTGCCAGCAGCCGGCGATCCGGGGTCCGGGCACTCACAGATACGCAGTATTTT. It encodes CASSRRSGVRALTDTQYF. The V call is TRBV14, the J call TRBJ2-3, with D perhaps TRBD2 (5 bases). Germline V gives CDR1 SGHDN, CDR2 FVKESK. This CDR3 is built from 18 residues. V gave up 4 bases and J gave up 2 bases, with 22 bases separating them.

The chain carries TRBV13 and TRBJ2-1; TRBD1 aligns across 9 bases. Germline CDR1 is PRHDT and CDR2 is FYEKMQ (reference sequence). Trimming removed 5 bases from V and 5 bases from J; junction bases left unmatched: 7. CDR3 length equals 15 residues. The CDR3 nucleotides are TGTGCCAGCAGCCAACGGACAGGGGTCGACAATGAGCAGTTCTTC. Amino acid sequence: CASSQRTGVDNEQFF. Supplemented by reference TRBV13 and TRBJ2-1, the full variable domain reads AAGVIQSPRHLIKEKRETATLKCYPIPRHDTVYWYQQGPGQDPQFLISFYEKMQSDKGSIPDRFSAQQFSDYHSELNMSSLELGDSALYFCASSQRTGVDNEQFFGPGTRLTVL.

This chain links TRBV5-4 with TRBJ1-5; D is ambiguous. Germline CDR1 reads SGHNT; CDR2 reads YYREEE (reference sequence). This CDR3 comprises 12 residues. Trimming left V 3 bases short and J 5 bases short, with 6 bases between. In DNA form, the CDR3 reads TGTGCCAGCAGCTACAACGATCAGCCCCAGCATTTT. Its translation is CASSYNDQPQHF.

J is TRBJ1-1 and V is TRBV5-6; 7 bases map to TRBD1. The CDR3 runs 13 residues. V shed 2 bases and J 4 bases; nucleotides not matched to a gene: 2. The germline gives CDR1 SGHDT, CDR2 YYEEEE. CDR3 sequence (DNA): TGTGCCAGCAGCTTCGAGGGGGCCACTGAAGCTTTCTTT. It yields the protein CASSFEGATEAFF. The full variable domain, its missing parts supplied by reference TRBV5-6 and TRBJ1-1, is DAGVTQSPTHLIKTRGQQVTLRCSPKSGHDTVSWYQQALGQGPQFIFQYYEEEERQRGNFPDRFSGHQFPNYSSELNVNALLLGDSALYLCASSFEGATEAFFGQGTRLTVV.

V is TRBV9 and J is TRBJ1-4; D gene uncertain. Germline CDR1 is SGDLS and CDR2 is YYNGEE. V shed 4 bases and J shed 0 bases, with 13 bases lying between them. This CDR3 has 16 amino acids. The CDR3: CASSPRGTATNEKLFF. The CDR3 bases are TGTGCCAGCAGCCCGAGAGGTACGGCAACTAATGAAAAACTGTTTTTT.

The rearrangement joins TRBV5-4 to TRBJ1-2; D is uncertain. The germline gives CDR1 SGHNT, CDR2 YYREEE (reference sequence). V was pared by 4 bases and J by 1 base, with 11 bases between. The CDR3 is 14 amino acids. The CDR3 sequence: CASSSGGINYGYTF. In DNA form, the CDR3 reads TGTGCCAGCAGCAGTGGAGGGATTAACTATGGCTACACCTTC.

The chain's CDR3 is CASRPTGNTEAFF. The CDR3 DNA follows: TGCGCCAGCAGACCTACAGGGAACACTGAAGCTTTCTTT. The gene calls are TRBV5-1 and TRBJ1-1, with D perhaps TRBD1 (5 bases). Trimming pared 5 bases from V and 1 base from J, leaving 9 bases between. The CDR3 is made up of 13 amino acids. Per the germline V gene, CDR1 is SGHRS and CDR2 is YFSETQ.

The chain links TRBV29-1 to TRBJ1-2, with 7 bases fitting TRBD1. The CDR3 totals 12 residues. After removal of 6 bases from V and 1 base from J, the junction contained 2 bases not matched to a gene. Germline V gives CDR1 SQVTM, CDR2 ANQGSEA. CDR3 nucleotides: TGCAGCGTAGGGGACAGTAACTATGGCTACACCTTC. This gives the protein CSVGDSNYGYTF. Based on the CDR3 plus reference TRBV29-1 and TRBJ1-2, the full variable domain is SAVISQKPSRDICQRGTSLTIQCQVDSQVTMMFWYRQQPGQSLTLIATANQGSEATYESGFVIDKFPISRPNLTFSTLTVSNMSPEDSSIYLCSVGDSNYGYTFGSGTRLTVV.

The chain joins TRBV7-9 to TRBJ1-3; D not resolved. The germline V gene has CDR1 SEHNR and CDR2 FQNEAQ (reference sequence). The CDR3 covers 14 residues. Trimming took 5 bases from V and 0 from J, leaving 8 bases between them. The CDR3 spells CASSALNSGNTIYF. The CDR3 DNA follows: TGTGCCAGCAGCGCACTCAACTCTGGAAACACCATATATTTT.